What follows describes a single T cell receptor beta chain. Its antigen remains unidentified. Base qualities are missing; no much larger clone stands one base away. The donors belonged to the validation cohort of around 130 subjects, which was separate from the approximately 700-subject first cohort. The sample belongs to a study of cytomegalovirus exposure and HLA in healthy donors (dated by TCRdb to about 2017). Turning to the overall study: According to a later analysis, the roughly 130 validation repertoires were produced on the same platform as the 666 repertoires of the first cohort. In addition to the first cohort of approximately 670 subjects, a separate validation cohort of 120 different subjects was used. High-throughput TCR immunosequencing, statistical association of individual TCRs with disease status, and machine learning were combined to predict cytomegalovirus infection status. The study aimed to test whether cataloging public T cell receptors could reveal signatures of past pathogen exposure.

The paper's findings and limits, for the study overall: A later analysis had no HLA typing for the validation cohort, so co-occurrence there was scored across all 130 or so repertoires. Across donors, most TCR sequences were observed very rarely, whereas some public TCRs were present in many individuals. A few of the identified cytomegalovirus-associated TCR beta chains were confirmed in vitro to be specific for cytomegalovirus antigens. In the study, 150 to 200 TCR beta chains were listed as associated with cytomegalovirus. According to the authors, the approach could potentially be generalized to other disease states and immunological phenotypes. In a later analysis, TCRs clustered in the first cohort were found to also tend to co-occur in the 120 or so validation repertoires, with around 94% of cluster scores above 0. The classifier was reported to diagnose cytomegalovirus status with high specificity and sensitivity in both the original cohort and the validation cohort.

Reading from cysteine to phenylalanine, the CDR3 counts 16 amino acids. Only the CDR3 DNA is retained, 48 bases long and in frame from the first base. The trim is 2 bases for V and 0 bases for J, with a gap of 10 bases between the germline ends. As encoded in the germline V gene, CDR1 is KGHSH while CDR2 is LQKENI. Receptor libraries were prepared by the immunoSEQ multiplex PCR assay. As for how the authors treated the data: A statistical classification framework was built for diagnosing cytomegalovirus status from the catalog of TCR beta chain sequences. TCRdb stores this immuneACCESS table with in-frame sequences only. Part of the clones is absent; in the studies checked, under half of the shortfall reflects unresolved V genes, and no reason is known for the rest. D and trimming were read from the DNA, whereas the V and J calls and clone size are those reported in that table. In this sample the table shows 60,000 to 75,000 clones, approximately 96% of which occur a single time. Approximately 0.91% of the sample is in the top ten clones.

Sequencing was done on a sample of PBMCs. The receptor was isolated from a man between 18 and 35 years old in good health and CMV-seronegative. This receptor chain uses TRBV18 and TRBJ2-2; D gene: possibly TRBD2, on 5 matching bases. The CDR3 in this case is CASSPGRRANTGELFF. The nucleotides read TGTGCCAGCTCACCAGGGAGACGGGCGAACACCGGGGAGCTGTTTTTT.